This TCR beta chain is drawn from a study of T cell responses to AZD1222 COVID-19 vaccine. General study results and limits: Within unmutated variant regions lay the reported targets of nearly half of spike-specific TCRs. Spike-specific TCR depth and breadth grew after two AZD1222 doses. Repertoires in all cases were sampled only once the peak T cell response had passed.

As regards this clone: The antigen remains unidentified.

Second-dose intervals near 4 or 12 weeks were combined. CDR3 size: 14 residues. Trimming took off 7 bases at V and 7 bases at J, with 20 bases between the two ends. Germline CDR1 ENHRY, CDR2 SYGVKD. Clones were read by immunoSEQ multiplex PCR, and TCRdb kept only the in-frame ones, dropping some. The table records about 130,000 clones, around 90% of them present only once. This TCR derives from an adult who received the AZD1222 COVID-19 vaccine. Sequencing was performed on peripheral blood, taken 28 days after the second AZD1222 dose. The chain combines TRBV10-3 with TRBJ2-7; D perhaps matches TRBD2 (6 bases). The CDR3 region is CAINSGTGNGEQYF. CDR3 in DNA: TGTGCCATCAATTCCGGGACTGGGAATGGGGAGCAGTACTTC.